The 26 T cell receptor beta chains given below trace back to one sample, sequenced in a study of PD-L1 blockade in urothelial cancer (dated by TCRdb to about 2017). Libraries were made using the immunoSEQ multiplex PCR assay. In TCRdb, the immuneACCESS table is reduced to in-frame sequences with V and J assigned. These tables do not hold every clone; where another copy was compared, an unresolved V gene accounts for under half, and the others remain unexplained. The sample yields around 49,000 clones; more than 70% were counted once. The ten largest clones take up 2% to 3% of the sample. The time point tag for this specimen amounts to: peripheral blood 6 weeks after treatment start. The sequences come from PBMCs, collected around atezolizumab (anti-PD-L1) treatment. The receptors were gathered from a man aged 55-75 years with urothelial cancer.

The chain recombines TRBV7-3 with TRBJ1-1; D ambiguous. This CDR3 has 15 amino acids. Germline loops: CDR1 SGHTA, CDR2 FQGTGA. Trimming shortened V by 2 bases and J by 5 bases, and 15 bases separated the two germline ends. CDR3 residues: CASSLLAGDGTEAFF. For the CDR3, the DNA is TGTGCCAGCAGCTTATTAGCCGGGGATGGGACTGAAGCTTTCTTT. Together with reference TRBV7-3 and TRBJ1-1, the CDR3 gives the full variable domain: GAGVSQTPSNKVTEKGKYVELRCDPISGHTALYWYRQSLGQGPEFLIYFQGTGAADDSGLPNDRFFAVRPEGSVSTLKIQRTERGDSAVYLCASSLLAGDGTEAFFGQGTRLTVV.

This clone was seen only once. The chain uses TRBV25-1 and TRBJ2-3; perhaps TRBD2 as D (6 bases). Trimming left V 6 bases short and J 3 bases short, with 13 bases between. The CDR3 extends over 14 amino acids. In germline, CDR1 is MGHDK, CDR2 SYGVNS. CDR3 in amino acids: CASRTRSKTDTQYF. The CDR3 DNA follows: TGTGCCAGCAGGACTAGAAGTAAGACAGATACGCAGTATTTT.

This rearrangement joins TRBV19 to TRBJ2-5, with TRBD1 matching over 11 bases. Trimming took 5 bases from V and 6 from J; bases not matched to a gene: 8. Germline values: CDR1 LNHDA, CDR2 SQIVND (reference sequence). The CDR3 runs to 15 residues. The CDR3 sequence is CASSPGTGGLKTQYF. The CDR3 nucleotides read TGTGCCAGTAGTCCCGGGACAGGGGGTTTGAAGACCCAGTACTTC. Based on the CDR3 plus reference TRBV19 and TRBJ2-5, the full variable domain is DGGITQSPKYLFRKEGQNVTLSCEQNLNHDAMYWYRQDPGQGLRLIYYSQIVNDFQKGDIAEGYSVSREKKESFPLTVTSAQKNPTAFYLCASSPGTGGLKTQYFGPGTRLLVL.

V and J are TRBV7-2 and TRBJ2-7, with 11 bases matching TRBD2. Germline values: CDR1 SGHTA, CDR2 FQGNSA. The CDR3 has 15 amino acids. V shed 1 base, J shed 4 bases, and the junction held 3 bases outside the gene matches. CDR3 protein: CASSLDSGRGYEQYF. The CDR3 bases are TGTGCCAGCAGCTTAGATAGCGGGAGGGGATACGAGCAGTACTTC.

A few counts support this clone. The chain joins TRBV7-9 to TRBJ2-3, with D possibly being TRBD2 (5 bases). CDR1 and CDR2 from the germline V gene are SEHNR and FQNEAQ (reference sequence). V was cut by 2 bases and J by 5 bases, with 5 bases left in between. This CDR3 is built from 12 residues. This CDR3 is CASSLSGDTQYF. The CDR3 nucleotides are TGTGCCAGCAGCTTAAGCGGAGATACGCAGTATTTT. Looking up the rest from reference TRBV7-9 and TRBJ2-3 gives the full variable domain: DTGVSQNPRHKITKRGQNVTFRCDPISEHNRLYWYRQTLGQGPEFLTYFQNEAQLEKSRLLSDRFSAERPKGSFSTLEIQRTEQGDSAMYLCASSLSGDTQYFGPGTRLTVL.

The chain combines TRBV30 with TRBJ1-2, with a possible D match to TRBD1 (6 bases). V was shortened by 0 bases and J by 8 bases, with 19 bases between the two germline ends. Germline assignment: CDR1 GTSNPN and CDR2 SVGIG (reference sequence). The CDR3 covers 15 residues. The CDR3: CAWSVVFGGAEGYTF. DNA of the CDR3: TGTGCCTGGAGTGTAGTGTTTGGGGGGGCTGAAGGCTACACCTTC.

This clone was seen just once. This chain joins TRBV6-6 and TRBJ2-1; 9 bases line up with TRBD2. V shed 6 bases, J shed 5 bases, and the junction held 2 bases outside the gene matches. The CDR3 is 13 amino acids. Germline V gene sequence: CDR1 MNHNY, CDR2 SVGAGI (reference sequence). CDR3 protein: CASRGLADNEQFF. CDR3 DNA: TGTGCCAGCAGGGGACTAGCTGACAATGAGCAGTTCTTC.

This clone has a single count. The rearrangement joins TRBV7-9 to TRBJ1-1; D gene unclear. V was pared by 3 bases and J by 4 bases, with 9 bases between. CDR3 length: 13 amino acids. From germline, CDR1 is SEHNR and CDR2 FQNEAQ (reference sequence). As DNA, the CDR3 is TGTGCCAGCAGCTTTCGGGAGAGCACTGAAGCTTTCTTT. Encoded protein: CASSFRESTEAFF.

CDR3 protein: CASSGAGTGSTGELFF. CDR3 sequence (DNA): TGTGCCAGCAGTGGGGCCGGGACAGGTAGCACCGGGGAGCTGTTTTTT. The gene calls are TRBV6-1 and TRBJ2-2; 8 nucleotides line up with TRBD1. Germline V CDR1 and CDR2: MNHNS, SASEGT. CDR3 length: 16 residues. V shed 4 bases and J 4 bases; nucleotides not matched to a gene: 8.

The chain employs TRBV18 and TRBJ2-5, with unresolved D. Germline V gene lookup returns CDR1 KGHSH and CDR2 LQKENI. Trimming removed 3 bases at V and 5 bases at J, with 10 bases between. This CDR3 comprises 13 residues. As DNA, the CDR3 is TGTGCCAGCTCACCTTTGGCTTGGGAGACCCAGTACTTC. This translates into CASSPLAWETQYF.

The chain's CDR3 is CASSPSTGSGYEQYF. In DNA form, the CDR3 reads TGTGCCAGCTCACCTTCGACGGGTTCTGGGTACGAGCAGTACTTC. V gene TRBV18 combines with J gene TRBJ2-7, with no clear D. Trimming removed 3 bases from V and 4 bases from J, with 16 bases in between. The germline V gene has CDR1 KGHSH and CDR2 LQKENI. CDR3 length: 15 residues.

This clone was detected a few times. This sequence joins TRBV6-1 and TRBJ1-6; perhaps TRBD1 as D (6 bases). V lost 3 bases and J lost 10, with 7 bases in between. Per the germline V gene, CDR1 is MNHNS and CDR2 is SASEGT. The CDR3 consists of 12 residues. DNA of the CDR3: TGTGCCAGCAGTGATCAGGGGTCACCCCTCCACTTT. Protein product: CASSDQGSPLHF.

The chain joins TRBV18 to TRBJ2-5; 14 nucleotides match TRBD2. Germline assignment: CDR1 KGHSH and CDR2 LQKENI. The CDR3 has 17 residues. J was trimmed by 2 bases and V by 0 bases; bases with no gene match: 2. CDR3 sequence reads: CASSPPGLAGAQETQYF. CDR3 DNA sequence: TGTGCCAGCTCACCACCGGGACTAGCGGGGGCACAAGAGACCCAGTACTTC.

The chain couples TRBV6-5 to TRBJ1-3; D is perhaps TRBD1 (6 bases). Trimming took 7 bases from V and 2 from J, leaving 15 bases between them. The V gene's germline CDR1 is MNHEY and CDR2 SVGAGI. This CDR3 spans 15 amino acids. The CDR3 here is CASTLQGLPGNTIYF. The CDR3 DNA follows: TGTGCCAGCACTCTACAGGGTCTCCCTGGAAACACCATATATTTT.

Regarding this clone: The identical CDR3 is also encoded by other nucleotide sequences in the sample. The genes are TRBV11-2 and TRBJ2-3, with 7 bases lining up with TRBD2. From germline, CDR1 is SGHAT and CDR2 FQNNGV. The CDR3 runs to 15 residues. Trimming cost V 1 base and J 6 bases; bases outside gene matches: 7. The CDR3 nucleotides read TGTGCCAGCAGCTTAGGCGGGAGACGGTCGGATACGCAGTATTTT. It codes for CASSLGGRRSDTQYF.

The genes are TRBV10-3 and TRBJ1-1; no reliable D call. The CDR3 totals 11 residues. V dropped 5 bases and J dropped 7 bases, with 8 bases sitting between them. CDR1 and CDR2 from the germline V gene are ENHRY and SYGVKD. The CDR3 nucleotides are TGTGCCATCAGTAACACAGATGAAGCTTTCTTT. Its translation: CAISNTDEAFF.

This clone was seen more than once but under ten times. The genes are TRBV4-3 and TRBJ1-4; 9 bases align to TRBD1. Trimming removed 0 bases from V and 8 bases from J; junction bases left unmatched: 10. The CDR3 contains 17 residues. Germline CDR1 is LGHNA and CDR2 is YSLEER. The chain's CDR3 is CASSQEGLGQGKEKLFF. The DNA of the CDR3 is TGCGCCAGCAGCCAAGAGGGCTTAGGACAGGGGAAGGAAAAACTGTTTTTT.

This chain joins TRBV19 and TRBJ2-1, with 16 bases lining up with TRBD2. Germline CDR1 and CDR2: LNHDA and SQIVND (reference sequence). With V trimmed by 6 bases and J by 5 bases, 13 bases remained unmatched. The CDR3 contains 19 residues. Here the CDR3 DNA reads TGTGCCAGTAGAAATCGGGGACTAGCGGGAGGGATCCGAAACAATGAGCAGTTCTTC. As protein: CASRNRGLAGGIRNNEQFF.

V usage is TRBV5-1 and J usage is TRBJ2-7, with D maybe TRBD2 (8 bases). Germline V lookup: CDR1 SGHRS, CDR2 YFSETQ. The CDR3 covers 14 residues. V lost 4 bases to trimming and J lost 2 bases, with 13 bases between them. CDR3 nucleotides: TGCGCCAGCAGCCGGGAGGGGGCTACCTACGAGCAGTACTTC. Its protein product is CASSREGATYEQYF. The complete variable domain, with remaining parts taken from reference TRBV5-1 and TRBJ2-7, reads KAGVTQTPRYLIKTRGQQVTLSCSPISGHRSVSWYQQTPGQGLQFLFEYFSETQRNKGNFPGRFSGRQFSNSRSEMNVSTLELGDSALYLCASSREGATYEQYFGPGTRLTVT.

In this sample, this clone turned up once. This sequence joins TRBV5-4 and TRBJ2-1; 12 bases agree with TRBD2. V gave up 0 bases and J gave up 4 bases; unmatched junction bases: 2. The CDR3 contains 16 residues. Looked up from germline, CDR1 is SGHNT and CDR2 is YYREEE (reference sequence). CDR3 coding DNA: TGTGCCAGCAGCTTGGGAGGACTAGCGGGATACAATGAGCAGTTCTTC. It encodes CASSLGGLAGYNEQFF.

The chain links TRBV14 to TRBJ2-5, with D possibly being TRBD2 (6 bases). V gave up 4 bases and J gave up 3 bases, with 18 bases separating them. Germline V gene data show CDR1 as SGHDN and CDR2 as FVKESK. The CDR3 has 16 residues. CDR3 in DNA: TGTGCCAGCAGCCCGGGACTTTCCGGCGGGAAAGAGACCCAGTACTTC. It is translated as CASSPGLSGGKETQYF.

The chain is built from TRBV30 and TRBJ1-1; D might be TRBD1 (5 bases). The CDR3 sequence is 13 residues long. V lost 4 bases, J lost 7 bases, and 16 bases lay in between. The germline V gene has CDR1 GTSNPN and CDR2 SVGIG (reference sequence). The CDR3 DNA is TGTGCCTGGATCCGGGGGAGCGGTGTTGAAGCTTTCTTT. Translation: CAWIRGSGVEAFF.

The chain carries TRBV7-2 and TRBJ2-5; TRBD2 agrees at 8 bases. This CDR3 is 18 amino acids long. V lost 2 bases and J lost 8; bases outside the gene matches: 19. Germline CDR1 and CDR2: SGHTA and FQGNSA. The CDR3 sequence is CASSLTPARSGGRVTQYF. DNA of the CDR3: TGTGCCAGCAGCTTAACCCCAGCGCGGTCGGGGGGGCGGGTAACCCAGTACTTC.

J is TRBJ1-5 and V is TRBV19; no definite D call. V shed 1 base and J shed 6 bases, with 7 bases lying between them. The CDR3 covers 13 residues. The germline V gene has CDR1 LNHDA and CDR2 SQIVND (reference sequence). The CDR3 protein is CASSIGWSQPQHF. The CDR3 coding sequence is TGTGCCAGTAGTATAGGTTGGAGTCAGCCCCAGCATTTT. Variable domain in full (rest from reference TRBV19 and TRBJ1-5): DGGITQSPKYLFRKEGQNVTLSCEQNLNHDAMYWYRQDPGQGLRLIYYSQIVNDFQKGDIAEGYSVSREKKESFPLTVTSAQKNPTAFYLCASSIGWSQPQHFGDGTRLSIL.

V is TRBV11-2 and J is TRBJ2-5; 8 nucleotides agree with TRBD1. V shed 3 bases, J shed 5 bases, and the junction held 11 bases outside the gene matches. CDR3 length: 16 residues. Germline CDR1 is SGHAT and CDR2 is FQNNGV. The CDR3 spells CASSFNAGGAGETQYF. The CDR3 DNA follows: TGTGCCAGCAGCTTCAACGCAGGGGGCGCGGGGGAGACCCAGTACTTC.

This clone was seen just once. The CDR3 spells CASSGRDRGHGYTF. The DNA for the CDR3 is TGTGCCAGCAGCGGCCGGGACAGGGGACATGGCTACACCTTC. This chain links TRBV5-6 with TRBJ1-2, with 10 nucleotides matching TRBD1. V was pared by 4 bases and J by 6 bases, with 6 bases of the junction left unmatched. The CDR3 extends over 14 amino acids. Germline CDR1 is SGHDT and CDR2 is YYEEEE.